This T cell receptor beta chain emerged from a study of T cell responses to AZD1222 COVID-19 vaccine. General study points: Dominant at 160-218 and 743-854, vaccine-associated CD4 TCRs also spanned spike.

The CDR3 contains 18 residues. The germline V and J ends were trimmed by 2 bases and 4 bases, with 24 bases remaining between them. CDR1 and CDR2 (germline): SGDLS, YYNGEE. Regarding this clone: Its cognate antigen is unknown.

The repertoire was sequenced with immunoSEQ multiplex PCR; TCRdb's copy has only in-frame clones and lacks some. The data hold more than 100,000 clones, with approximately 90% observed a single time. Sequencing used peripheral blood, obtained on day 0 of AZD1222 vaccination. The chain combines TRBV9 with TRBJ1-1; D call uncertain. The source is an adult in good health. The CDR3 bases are TGTGCCAGCAGCGTTACGTCGACCGCAACTTATTTAGGCACTGAAGCTTTCTTT. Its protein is CASSVTSTATYLGTEAFF.